The present T cell receptor beta chain was sequenced within a study of CXCR3-negative and CXCR3-positive naive CD8 T cells (dated by TCRdb to the late 2010s). Study-level background: In total, roughly 140 million TRB reads were obtained, corresponding to roughly 1.5 +/- 0.3 million reads per library. The diversity and physicochemical repertoire analyses included some 11 donors pooled from two independent experiments. The TRBV-TRBJ cluster analysis covered naive subsets from a handful of donors and memory cells from 3 donors.

Of note for this clonotype: Its antigen remains unidentified.

The CDR3 starts with the cysteine, ends with the phenylalanine, and has 16 residues. The entry carries no DNA sequence. CDR1 and CDR2 were assigned from the germline V gene as SGHTA and FQGNSA. The paper as a whole reports these results and caveats: TRB CDR3s from CXCR3-positive naive cells showed higher hydrophobicity (lower Kidera factor 4), lower energy, and higher strength and volume indices than CXCR3-negative naive cells. Surface CD5, linked to self-reactivity in mice, was comparable between naive subsets; TCR interaction strength was therefore also inferred from TRB CDR3 physicochemical properties. Naive CXCR3-negative and CXCR3-positive cells from the same donor showed similar TRBV-TRBJ usage, whereas memory cells showed distinct patterns. Comparably high repertoire diversity was found in both naive subsets, whereas much lower repertoire diversity was found in memory CD8+ T cells. Because CXCR3 expression was partially decreased after cryopreservation, freshly isolated PBMCs were used for most assays.

Each CD8+ T cell subset was flow-sorted in triplicate, with 300,000 cells per subset placed directly into RLT lysis buffer. Naive CD8+ T cells were defined stringently as CD45RO-CCR7+CD27+CD95- to exclude memory contaminants. Peripheral blood mononuclear cells were isolated from buffy coats by standard density gradient centrifugation. A FACSAria III was used to flow-sort naive CD8+ T cells into CXCR3-negative and CXCR3-positive populations. Total RNA was extracted from sorted cells with an RNeasy Mini Kit. Data came from a NextSeq 550. The Human TCR Profiling Kit (MiLaboratory) was used to prepare UMI-labeled 5' RACE TRB cDNA libraries. The full amount of extracted RNA was used for cDNA synthesis, and the full amount of resulting cDNA was used for PCR amplification. Libraries were prepared in parallel with an identical number of PCR cycles. From the authors' description of their analysis: With a minimum of two reads required per UMI, MIGEC and MiXCR pulled out about 50,000 +/- 10,000 unique UMI-labeled TRB cDNA molecules from each library. On average, each library contained roughly 40,000 +/- 10,000 functional in-frame TRB CDR3 nucleotide clonotypes without stop codons. After downsampling to 5000 UMI-labeled TRB molecules per sample, diversity metrics, including normalized Shannon-Wiener and Chao1, were computed in VDJtools. VDJtools was used to calculate clonotype-size-weighted physicochemical properties of the central five CDR3 residues, namely interaction energy, strength, volume and Kidera factor 4. The reads, reprocessed by TCRdb, yield one row per CDR3 protein sequence and no DNA. What appears here as the V and J calls and clone size reflects TCRdb's work, not the paper's. The sample's records list about 60,000 distinct CDR3 sequences. Of the sample, more than 0.5% falls within the top ten clones.

This TCR was sampled from a human donor in good health. Some clones in this sample may be carry-over from other donors' samples. Sample: naive CXCR3+ CD8+ T cells from blood. The label giving this sample's cell subset or site can be read as: CD45RO-CCR7+CD27+CD95- naive CD8+ T cells expressing CXCR3 (TNR3+). Recombination connected TRBV7-2 to TRBJ2-1; TCRdb outputs TRBD1, but without DNA this stays unchecked. The CDR3 protein is CASSPQDRAGYNEQFF.